One and the same sample provided the 32 T cell receptor beta chains below, sequenced in a study of PD-L1 blockade in urothelial cancer. Assay: immunoSEQ multiplex PCR; the TCRdb copy retains only in-frame clones and omits some. Here the sample spans more than 70,000 clones, around 90% being singletons. The source was PBMCs, collected around atezolizumab (anti-PD-L1) treatment. These receptors came from a man aged 55-75 years with urothelial cancer.

This chain links TRBV5-1 with TRBJ1-2; no firm D call. V was cut by 3 bases and J by 10 bases, with 13 bases left in between. This CDR3 contains 12 residues. Germline V gene data show CDR1 as SGHRS and CDR2 as YFSETQ. In nucleotides, the CDR3 is TGCGCCAGCAGCTCCGGACTGACTGCCTACACCTTC. Translated: CASSSGLTAYTF.

V usage is TRBV29-1 and J usage is TRBJ2-2; 13 bases agree with TRBD2. Germline V gene lookup returns CDR1 SQVTM and CDR2 ANQGSEA. Unmatched junction bases numbered 7, after V lost 7 bases and J lost 2 bases. This CDR3 is built from 16 residues. The CDR3 sequence is CSAKGLAGANTGELFF. In nucleotides, the CDR3 is TGCAGCGCGAAAGGACTAGCGGGAGCTAACACCGGGGAGCTGTTTTTT.

The rearrangement joins TRBV27 to TRBJ1-2; the D gene is possibly TRBD1 (5 bases). CDR3 size: 17 residues. Germline values: CDR1 MNHEY, CDR2 SMNVEV (reference sequence). Deletions cut 0 bases from V and 2 bases from J, with 16 bases between. CDR3 residues: CASSLSGGGGKNYGYTF. The CDR3 coding sequence is TGTGCCAGCAGTTTATCGGGGGGGGGAGGAAAGAACTATGGCTACACCTTC.

V is TRBV5-6 and J is TRBJ2-3; a weak D match, TRBD1 (6 bases). V gave up 4 bases and J gave up 2 bases, with 20 bases separating them. CDR1 is SGHDT, CDR2 YYEEEE, per germline. The CDR3 covers 17 residues. CDR3 coding DNA: TGTGCCAGCAGCCGCCCCGCCCGGGACATAGACACAGATACGCAGTATTTT. It specifies CASSRPARDIDTDTQYF.

CDR3 region: CASSLGTAGSEKNIQYF. CDR3 coding DNA: TGCGCCAGCAGCTTGGGGACAGCAGGTTCCGAAAAAAACATTCAGTACTTC. The chain carries TRBV5-1 and TRBJ2-4, with a tentative D call TRBD1 (6 bases). This CDR3 is 17 amino acids long. CDR1 and CDR2 (germline): SGHRS, YFSETQ. V was cut by 0 bases and J by 4 bases, with 17 bases left in between.

This clone has a single count. This chain connects TRBV19 to TRBJ2-2, with TRBD1 as a possible D gene (7 bases). Germline lookup yields CDR1 LNHDA and CDR2 SQIVND (reference sequence). The V end lost 10 bases, the J end lost 3 bases, and 12 bases lay between the germline ends. CDR3 length equals 13 residues. The DNA for the CDR3 is TGTGCCACACAGGGGACTTACACCGGGGAGCTGTTTTTT. Protein product: CATQGTYTGELFF.

This chain connects TRBV29-1 to TRBJ2-2, with a possible D match to TRBD2 (5 bases). The CDR3 is made up of 13 amino acids. The ends were cut back, 5 bases at V and 5 bases at J, with 12 bases in the middle. Germline V gene lookup returns CDR1 SQVTM and CDR2 ANQGSEA. The CDR3 loop reads CSVSRERTGELFF. CDR3 DNA sequence: TGCAGCGTTTCGAGGGAGAGGACCGGGGAGCTGTTTTTT.

This clone was detected once. The chain employs TRBV11-3 and TRBJ2-7; D not resolved. This CDR3 has 12 amino acids. CDR1 is SGHNT and CDR2 is YENEEA in the germline V gene. V lost 2 bases and J lost 3, with 5 bases in between. The CDR3 nucleotides read TGTGCCAGCAGCTTAAACAACTACGAGCAGTACTTC. This encodes CASSLNNYEQYF.

This chain connects TRBV28 to TRBJ1-2; weak D call: TRBD1 (5 bases). V was trimmed by 10 bases and J by 8 bases, leaving 17 bases between them. This CDR3 has 12 amino acids. CDR1 is MDHEN and CDR2 is SYDVKM in the germline V gene. CDR3 protein: CATGLPRWGYTF. For the CDR3, the DNA is TGTGCCACAGGGCTCCCCAGGTGGGGCTACACCTTC.

V usage is TRBV2 and J usage is TRBJ1-5; D gene uncertain. CDR1 and CDR2 (germline): SNHLY, FYNNEI. CDR3 length equals 15 residues. V lost 6 bases to trimming and J lost 3 bases, with 15 bases between them. CDR3 DNA sequence: TGTGCCAGCAGCGCGCTAACGGGGTCCAATCAGCCCCAGCATTTT. As protein: CASSALTGSNQPQHF.

This chain uses TRBV11-1 with TRBJ1-6; 10 bases map to TRBD1. The CDR3 is 15 amino acids. With 5 bases clipped from V and 15 bases from J, the junction kept 13 bases outside the gene matches. Looked up from germline, CDR1 is SGHAT and CDR2 is FQDESV (reference sequence). The DNA for the CDR3 is TGTGCCAGCAGCCGGACCGGGACAGGGGCCCGTATCCTCCACTTT. Translating it yields CASSRTGTGARILHF.

V gene TRBV5-1 combines with J gene TRBJ1-2; 8 positions agree with TRBD1. Germline loops: CDR1 SGHRS, CDR2 YFSETQ. V lost 4 bases, J lost 4 bases, and 6 bases stayed unmatched. CDR3 size: 14 residues. CDR3 residues: CASSGGQALYGYTF. In DNA form, the CDR3 reads TGCGCCAGCAGCGGGGGACAGGCTCTCTATGGCTACACCTTC.

CDR3 bases: TGTGCCAGCAGCTTAGAAGAGGGTCAGCCCCAGCATTTT. This translates into CASSLEEGQPQHF. This chain connects TRBV7-2 to TRBJ1-5; no clear D gene. The ends were cut back, 1 base at V and 6 bases at J, with 7 bases in the middle. Germline CDR1 SGHTA, CDR2 FQGNSA. This CDR3 has 13 amino acids.

The chain employs TRBV5-1 and TRBJ2-7, with 9 bases matching TRBD1. Germline-derived CDR1 and CDR2 are SGHRS and YFSETQ. CDR3 length: 14 amino acids. With 2 bases clipped from V and 4 bases from J, the junction kept 4 bases outside the gene matches. CDR3 coding DNA: TGCGCCAGCAGCTTCGGACAGGGGTTTTACGAGCAGTACTTC. Translating it yields CASSFGQGFYEQYF.

This chain links TRBV9 with TRBJ2-7; D is perhaps TRBD2 (7 bases). This CDR3 has 17 residues. Trimming pared 1 base from V and 4 bases from J, leaving 21 bases between. CDR1 and CDR2 (germline): SGDLS, YYNGEE. CDR3 protein: CASSVSDGGPRGYEQYF. The CDR3 DNA reads as TGTGCCAGCAGCGTAAGCGACGGGGGGCCCAGAGGGTACGAGCAGTACTTC.

This rearrangement joins TRBV27 to TRBJ1-2; TRBD1 might be the D (5 bases). V was cut by 7 bases and J by 8 bases, with 20 bases left in between. CDR1 MNHEY and CDR2 SMNVEV come from the germline V gene (reference sequence). The CDR3 spans 14 residues. CDR3 bases: TGTGCCAGCACCCAAAGTCGGGGGGAATCCGGCTACACCTTC. It specifies CASTQSRGESGYTF.

The chain carries TRBV29-1 and TRBJ2-2, with D possibly being TRBD2 (7 bases). Germline CDR1 and CDR2: SQVTM and ANQGSEA. The CDR3 consists of 16 residues. With 6 bases removed from V and 2 bases from J, the gap between germline ends came to 19 bases. CDR3 DNA: TGCAGCGTCCAAGGAAAGGGGGGGATCAACACCGGGGAGCTGTTTTTT. Its translation: CSVQGKGGINTGELFF.

The chain has TRBV27 and TRBJ2-5; 8 bases are a match to TRBD2. The CDR3 has 15 amino acids. Germline CDR1 reads MNHEY; CDR2 reads SMNVEV (reference sequence). Trimming at V came to 5 bases and at J to 2 bases, leaving 7 bases not matched to a gene. The CDR3 DNA reads TGTGCCAGCAGTCCCGAACTAGCGGAACAAGAGACCCAGTACTTC. The encoded protein is CASSPELAEQETQYF.

This sequence joins TRBV19 and TRBJ1-5, with D maybe TRBD1 (5 bases). V was shortened by 10 bases and J by 2 bases, with 15 bases between the two germline ends. Germline lookup yields CDR1 LNHDA and CDR2 SQIVND (reference sequence). The CDR3 is 14 residues long. CDR3 sequence (DNA): TGTGCCACCAATGGCGGGGCGGGCAATCAGCCCCAGCATTTT. Translating it yields CATNGGAGNQPQHF.

The chain has TRBV9 and TRBJ2-5; possible D gene TRBD2, 6 bases. The V end was cut by 4 bases, the J end by 4 bases, with 14 bases between. The germline gives CDR1 SGDLS, CDR2 YYNGEE. This CDR3 has 14 residues. The CDR3 sequence is CASSPGGVGETQYF. The CDR3 bases are TGTGCCAGCAGCCCCGGGGGAGTAGGAGAGACCCAGTACTTC.

V usage is TRBV9 and J usage is TRBJ2-2, with TRBD2 as a possible D gene (6 bases). The length of the CDR3 is 14 residues. V lost 0 bases, J lost 6 bases, and 9 bases lay in between. Germline values: CDR1 SGDLS, CDR2 YYNGEE. CDR3 protein: CASSVELASGELFF. The CDR3 DNA reads as TGTGCCAGCAGCGTAGAACTAGCTTCCGGGGAGCTGTTTTTT.

The rearrangement joins TRBV7-2 to TRBJ2-5; 10 bases are shared with TRBD1. The germline V gene encodes CDR1 SGHTA and CDR2 FQGNSA. CDR3 size: 16 residues. After removal of 5 bases from V and 1 base from J, the junction contained 7 bases not matched to a gene. The CDR3 region has the DNA TGTGCCAGCAGCGAATCACGGACAGGGGGCCAAGAGACCCAGTACTTC. Translated: CASSESRTGGQETQYF.

The V gene is TRBV28, the J gene TRBJ1-2; 7 nucleotides line up with TRBD1. V lost 1 base and J lost 5; bases outside the gene matches: 16. The CDR3 has 18 amino acids. Per germline, CDR1 MDHEN and CDR2 SYDVKM. The CDR3 sequence: CASSLSYGRGTVIYGYTF. DNA of the CDR3: TGTGCCAGCAGTTTATCTTACGGCCGCGGGACAGTCATTTATGGCTACACCTTC.

The genes are TRBV6-6 and TRBJ1-5; TRBD1 aligns across 8 bases. The CDR3 is 13 amino acids. The germline CDR1 and CDR2 sequences are MNHNY and SVGAGI (reference sequence). V gave up 5 bases and J gave up 7 bases; unmatched junction bases: 4. The CDR3 nucleotides read TGTGCCAGCAGTGGACAGGGCGGACAGCCCCAGCATTTT. This translates into CASSGQGGQPQHF.

The J gene is TRBJ2-6, the V gene TRBV10-3; D perhaps matches TRBD1 (5 bases). The V end lost 2 bases, the J end lost 0 bases, and 11 bases lay between the germline ends. The CDR3 length is 17 residues. Germline V gives CDR1 ENHRY, CDR2 SYGVKD. CDR3 sequence reads: CAISEEDTLSGANVLTF. The CDR3 region has the DNA TGTGCCATCAGTGAGGAGGACACCCTCTCTGGGGCCAACGTCCTGACTTTC.

The table lists this clone with many counts. This chain joins TRBV2 and TRBJ1-5; D is perhaps TRBD1 (6 bases). CDR1 and CDR2 from the germline V gene are SNHLY and FYNNEI. The CDR3 has 14 amino acids. V was clipped by 1 base and J by 5 bases, with 9 bases between them. CDR3 nucleotides: TGTGCCAGCAGTGAAGTGAGGACAGATCAGCCCCAGCATTTT. This sequence encodes CASSEVRTDQPQHF.

This chain joins TRBV7-2 and TRBJ2-3, with a possible D match to TRBD2 (5 bases). This CDR3 is built from 14 residues. The V and J ends lost 6 bases and 0 bases respectively, with 10 bases between them. Germline V gives CDR1 SGHTA, CDR2 FQGNSA. CDR3 sequence reads: CASSTRGSTDTQYF. The CDR3 DNA reads TGTGCCAGCAGTACTCGGGGAAGCACAGATACGCAGTATTTT.

This sequence joins TRBV5-8 and TRBJ1-5, with 11 bases that match TRBD1. The CDR3 is made up of 15 amino acids. Germline lookup yields CDR1 SGHTS and CDR2 YDEGEE. The ends lost 4 bases at V and 7 bases at J; junction bases unmatched: 7. CDR3 sequence (DNA): TGTGCCAGCAGCCAGGGACAGGGGGTTGGCCAGCCCCAGCATTTT. As protein: CASSQGQGVGQPQHF.

The chain couples TRBV6-5 to TRBJ2-1; 7 bases match TRBD2. The CDR3 is made up of 15 amino acids. Germline V CDR1 and CDR2: MNHEY, SVGAGI. V trimming: 0 bases; J trimming: 9 bases; junction bases outside the gene matches: 8. CDR3 in DNA: TGTGCCAGCAGTTACTCCTTTGGGGGGAGGGGTGAGCAGTTCTTC. It codes for CASSYSFGGRGEQFF.

The chain links TRBV7-8 to TRBJ2-7; 7 nucleotides agree with TRBD1. The CDR3 sequence is 14 residues long. CDR1 and CDR2 from the germline V gene are SGHVS and FQNEAQ. The J segment lost 6 bases and the V segment lost 3 bases, leaving 8 bases of the junction unmatched. CDR3 bases: TGTGCCAGCAGCTTTACAGGGGAGAGGGGCGAGCAGTACTTC. The encoded protein is CASSFTGERGEQYF.

V and J are TRBV27 and TRBJ2-2; the match to TRBD1 covers 9 bases. In germline, CDR1 is MNHEY, CDR2 SMNVEV (reference sequence). The junction had 1 base not matched to a gene; V was cut back by 7 bases and J by 1 base. The CDR3 covers 14 residues. This CDR3 is CASTGQGNTGELFF. The DNA for the CDR3 is TGTGCCAGCACGGGACAGGGGAACACCGGGGAGCTGTTTTTT.

V usage is TRBV6-1 and J usage is TRBJ1-2; D is unresolved. V lost 4 bases to trimming and J lost 6 bases, with 3 bases between them. This CDR3 is built from 10 residues. The germline V gene encodes CDR1 MNHNS and CDR2 SASEGT. CDR3 DNA: TGTGCCAGCAGTGCAGATGGCTACACCTTC. It specifies CASSADGYTF.